Listed here is a single T cell receptor (beta chain). Per the original data handling: Amplification with reference gene primers provided the estimates of nucleated cell counts. Here immunoSEQ multiplex PCR was the method, and the copy in TCRdb shows in-frame clones only, minus some. The V and J calls and clone size come from that table; D and trimming were worked out from the DNA. Of around 350,000 clones detected, around 87% appear once; the ten largest clones hold less than 3.5%. These data originate in a study of blood T cell repertoires in COVID-19. About the study: The study drew acute and convalescent COVID-19 samples from the United States, Italy and Spain. The analysed material was cDNA or gDNA that came from T cells, B-cell-depleted T cells, or PBMCs.

The TCR was taken from a human donor in a cohort sampled during active COVID-19. The specimen was peripheral blood.

In DNA form, the CDR3 reads TGTGCCAGCAGCTTCAGCCGGGGAGTGACCAAAGAGACCCAGTACTTC. Protein sequence: CASSFSRGVTKETQYF. The chain recombines TRBV7-8 with TRBJ2-5, with D possibly TRBD2 on 5 matching bases. Between the trimmed V and J ends, which lost 3 bases and 3 bases, there was a span of 17 bases. The germline V gene has CDR1 SGHVS and CDR2 FQNEAQ. The CDR3 length is 16 residues.